This TCR beta chain emerged from a study of blood T cell repertoires in COVID-19. Among Cohort 3 donors, those recovered had two negative PCRs, clearance, or symptom resolution. This CDR3 is built from 14 residues. Germline CDR1 reads SEHNR; CDR2 reads FQNEAQ (reference sequence). J gave up 1 base and V 2 bases, and 1 base lay outside the gene matches. Original processing notes: Reference gene primers were amplified, and this amplification served to estimate nucleated cell counts. This table comes from immunoSEQ multiplex PCR, and its TCRdb copy is limited to in-frame clones, with some not included. V, J and clone size reflect that table, while D and trimming were determined from the DNA. The repertoire holds 350,000 to 450,000 clones, with 80% to 90% as singletons.

The origin of this receptor is a man aged 25 to 40 who had recovered from COVID-19. The source material was PBMCs or T cells enriched from blood (not recorded which). The chain uses TRBV7-9 and TRBJ1-1; 7 nucleotides match TRBD1. The CDR3 reads CASSLWTGNTEAFF. CDR3 bases: TGTGCCAGCAGCTTATGGACAGGGAACACTGAAGCTTTCTTT.